Shown below are 8 T cell receptor beta chains from a single sample sequenced in a study of control samples from healthy donors and cancer patients. TCRdb's table, derived via immunoSEQ multiplex PCR, lists solely in-frame clones and lacks some. Here the sample spans roughly 150,000 clones, roughly 93% being singletons. Sequenced input: blood. Receptors were obtained from a man in his forties or fifties in good health.

J is TRBJ2-2 and V is TRBV15; D might be TRBD1 or TRBD2, each matching 5 bases. Looked up from germline, CDR1 is LNHNV and CDR2 is YYDKDF (reference sequence). Trimming took off 3 bases at V and 4 bases at J, with 18 bases between the two ends. The length of the CDR3 is 17 residues. The CDR3 spells CATSREPGRVGTGELFF. CDR3 sequence (DNA): TGTGCCACCAGCAGGGAGCCGGGACGGGTCGGCACCGGGGAGCTGTTTTTT.

This sequence joins TRBV14 and TRBJ1-1, with 7 bases identical to TRBD1. Germline assignment: CDR1 SGHDN and CDR2 FVKESK. This CDR3 region has 15 residues. V lost 1 base to trimming and J lost 1 base; unmatched junction nucleotides: 3. The CDR3 nucleotides read TGTGCCAGCAGCCAAGGCGGACAGGCGAACACTGAAGCTTTCTTT. This encodes CASSQGGQANTEAFF.

The V call is TRBV27, the J call TRBJ1-4, with TRBD1 identical over 10 bases. V gave up 1 base and J gave up 5 bases; unmatched junction bases: 1. Germline V gene data show CDR1 as MNHEY and CDR2 as SMNVEV (reference sequence). The CDR3 length is 15 residues. CDR3 residues: CASSLWGQGNEKLFF. CDR3 DNA: TGTGCCAGCAGTTTATGGGGACAGGGGAATGAAAAACTGTTTTTT.

The chain joins TRBV6-5 to TRBJ1-1; 11 nucleotides agree with TRBD1. CDR3 size: 15 residues. V gave up 2 bases and J gave up 5 bases; unmatched junction bases: 4. Germline V CDR1 and CDR2: MNHEY, SVGAGI. CDR3 residues: CASSYPGQGATEAFF. The CDR3 coding sequence is TGTGCCAGCAGTTACCCCGGACAGGGGGCAACTGAAGCTTTCTTT.

The V and J genes are TRBV18 and TRBJ1-1, with D perhaps TRBD1 (5 bases). Trimming removed 4 bases at V and 1 base at J, with 10 bases between. The CDR3 is 14 amino acids. Germline CDR1 is KGHSH and CDR2 is LQKENI. The CDR3 DNA follows: TGTGCCAGCTCACTTTCAGGGACGAACACTGAAGCTTTCTTT. This sequence encodes CASSLSGTNTEAFF.

V and J are TRBV18 and TRBJ2-7; 7 nucleotides agree with TRBD1. CDR3 size: 15 residues. V dropped 6 bases and J dropped 6; count of bases not matched to a gene: 14. The germline CDR1 and CDR2 sequences are KGHSH and LQKENI. CDR3 DNA sequence: TGTGCCAGCTCCCACGAGGATAGGGGGCCATTCGAGCAGTACTTC. Amino acid sequence: CASSHEDRGPFEQYF.

The chain links TRBV5-1 to TRBJ1-2; D is uncertain. The germline gives CDR1 SGHRS, CDR2 YFSETQ. Deletions cut 1 base from V and 2 bases from J, with 6 bases between. CDR3 length: 13 residues. The CDR3 DNA reads as TGCGCCAGCAGCTTGCGTCAGAACTATGGCTACACCTTC. It translates to CASSLRQNYGYTF.

This clone was seen a single time. The rearrangement uses TRBV6-5 and TRBJ2-1; 7 bases agree with TRBD1. Looked up from germline, CDR1 is MNHEY and CDR2 is SVGAGI. Losses at the gene ends were 4 bases for V and 1 base for J; bases not matched to a gene: 4. The CDR3 spans 15 residues. For the CDR3, the DNA is TGTGCCAGCAGTTCGACAGGGACGTCCTACAATGAGCAGTTCTTC. Protein product: CASSSTGTSYNEQFF.